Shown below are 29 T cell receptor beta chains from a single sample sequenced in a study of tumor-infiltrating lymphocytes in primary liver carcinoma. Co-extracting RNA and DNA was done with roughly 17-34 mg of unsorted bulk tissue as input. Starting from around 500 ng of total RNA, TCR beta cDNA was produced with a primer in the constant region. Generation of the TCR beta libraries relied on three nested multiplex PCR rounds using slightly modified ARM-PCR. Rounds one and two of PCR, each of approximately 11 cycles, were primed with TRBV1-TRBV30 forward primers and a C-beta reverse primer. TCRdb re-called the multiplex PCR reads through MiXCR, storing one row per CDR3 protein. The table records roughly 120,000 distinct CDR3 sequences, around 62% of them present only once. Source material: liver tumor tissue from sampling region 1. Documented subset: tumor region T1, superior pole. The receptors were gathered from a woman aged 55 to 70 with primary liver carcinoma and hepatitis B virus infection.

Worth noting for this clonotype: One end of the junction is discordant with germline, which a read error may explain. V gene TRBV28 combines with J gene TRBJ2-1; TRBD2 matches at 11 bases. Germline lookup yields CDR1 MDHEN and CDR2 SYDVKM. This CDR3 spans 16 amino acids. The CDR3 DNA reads TGTGCCAGCAGCGCCACTAGCGGGAGATCTCCTAATGAGCACTTCTTC. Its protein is CASSATSGRSPNEHFF.

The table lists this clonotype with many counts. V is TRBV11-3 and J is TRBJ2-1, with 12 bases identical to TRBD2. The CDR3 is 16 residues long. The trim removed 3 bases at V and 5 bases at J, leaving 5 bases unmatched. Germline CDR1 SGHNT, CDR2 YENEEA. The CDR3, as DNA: TGTGCCAGCAGCTTCCGACTAGCGGGAGTCAACAATGAGCAGTTCTTC. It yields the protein CASSFRLAGVNNEQFF.

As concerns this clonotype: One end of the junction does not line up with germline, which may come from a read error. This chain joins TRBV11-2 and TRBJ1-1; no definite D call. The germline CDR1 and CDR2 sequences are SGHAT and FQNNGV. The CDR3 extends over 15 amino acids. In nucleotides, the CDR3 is TGTGCCAGCTGCTTAGCGAGGGTGGGCGGGATTGAAGCTTTCTTT. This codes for CASCLARVGGIEAFF.

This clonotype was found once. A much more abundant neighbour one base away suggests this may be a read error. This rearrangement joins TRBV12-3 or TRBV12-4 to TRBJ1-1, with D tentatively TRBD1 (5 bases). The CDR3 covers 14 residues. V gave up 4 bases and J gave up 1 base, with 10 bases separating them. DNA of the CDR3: TGTGCCAGCAGTTCGGGGGGGGAGAACACTGAAGCTTTCTTT. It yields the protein CASSSGGENTEAFF.

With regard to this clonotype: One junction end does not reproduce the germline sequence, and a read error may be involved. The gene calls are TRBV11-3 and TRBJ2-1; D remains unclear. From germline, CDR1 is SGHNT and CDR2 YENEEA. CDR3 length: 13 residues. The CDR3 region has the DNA TGTGCCAGCAGCTCTTTACAGTTAGGAGAGCGGTTCTTC. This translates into CASSSLQLGERFF. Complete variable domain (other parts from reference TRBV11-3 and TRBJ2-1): EAGVVQSPRYKIIEKKQPVAFWCNPISGHNTLYWYLQNLGQGPELLIRYENEEAVDDSQLPKDRFSAERLKGVDSTLKIQPAELGDSAVYLCASSSLQLGERFFGPGTRLTVL.

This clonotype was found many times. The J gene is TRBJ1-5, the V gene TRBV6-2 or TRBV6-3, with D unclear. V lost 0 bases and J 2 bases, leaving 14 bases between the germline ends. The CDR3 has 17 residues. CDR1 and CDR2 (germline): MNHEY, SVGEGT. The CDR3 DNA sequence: TGTGCCAGCAGTTACTCGAGATCGGGTTCGGGCAATCAGCCCCAGCATTTT. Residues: CASSYSRSGSGNQPQHF.

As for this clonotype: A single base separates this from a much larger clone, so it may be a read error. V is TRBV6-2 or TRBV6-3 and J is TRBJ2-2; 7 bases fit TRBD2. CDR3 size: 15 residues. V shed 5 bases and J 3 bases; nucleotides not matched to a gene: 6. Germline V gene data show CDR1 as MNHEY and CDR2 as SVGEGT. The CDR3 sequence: CASSQEGGYTGELFF. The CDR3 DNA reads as TGTGCCAGCAGTCAAGAGGGAGGGTACACCGGGGAGCTGTTTTTT.

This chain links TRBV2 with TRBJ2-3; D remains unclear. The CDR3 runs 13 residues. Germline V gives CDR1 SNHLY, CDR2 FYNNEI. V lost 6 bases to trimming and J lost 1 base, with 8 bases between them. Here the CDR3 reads CASRSDRTDTQYF. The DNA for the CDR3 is TGTGCCAGCAGATCCGACCGCACAGATACGCAGTATTTT.

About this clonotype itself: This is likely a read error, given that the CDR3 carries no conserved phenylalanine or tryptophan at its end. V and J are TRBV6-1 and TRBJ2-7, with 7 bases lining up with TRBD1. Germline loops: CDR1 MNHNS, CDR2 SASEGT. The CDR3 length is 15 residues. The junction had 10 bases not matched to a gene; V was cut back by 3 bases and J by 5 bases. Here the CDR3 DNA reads TGTGCCAGCAGTGAGTTTCAGGGGGACACCGACGAGCAGTACCTC. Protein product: CASSEFQGDTDEQYL.

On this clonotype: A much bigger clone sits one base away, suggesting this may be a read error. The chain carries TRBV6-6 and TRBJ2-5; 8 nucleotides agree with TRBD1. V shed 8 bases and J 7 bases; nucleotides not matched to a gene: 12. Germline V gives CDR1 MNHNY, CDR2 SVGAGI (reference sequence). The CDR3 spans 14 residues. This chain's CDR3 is CASGGGQGRGTQYF. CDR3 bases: TGTGCCAGCGGTGGCGGACAGGGTCGGGGGACCCAGTACTTC.

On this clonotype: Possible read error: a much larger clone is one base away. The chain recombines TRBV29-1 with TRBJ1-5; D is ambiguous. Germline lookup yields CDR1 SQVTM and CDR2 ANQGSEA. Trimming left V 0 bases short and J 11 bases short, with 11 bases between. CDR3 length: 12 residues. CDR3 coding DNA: TGCAGCGTTGAAGAACGAGGGAGAACCCAGCATTTT. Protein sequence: CSVEERGRTQHF. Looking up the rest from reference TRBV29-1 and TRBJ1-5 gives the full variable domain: SAVISQKPSRDICQRGTSLTIQCQVDSQVTMMFWYRQQPGQSLTLIATANQGSEATYESGFVIDKFPISRPNLTFSTLTVSNMSPEDSSIYLCSVEERGRTQHFGDGTRLSIL.

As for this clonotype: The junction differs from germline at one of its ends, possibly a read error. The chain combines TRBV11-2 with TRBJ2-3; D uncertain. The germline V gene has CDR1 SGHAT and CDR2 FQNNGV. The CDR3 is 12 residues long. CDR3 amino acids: CASSPWADTRYF. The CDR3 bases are TGCGCCAGCAGCCCATGGGCGGATACGCGGTATTTT.

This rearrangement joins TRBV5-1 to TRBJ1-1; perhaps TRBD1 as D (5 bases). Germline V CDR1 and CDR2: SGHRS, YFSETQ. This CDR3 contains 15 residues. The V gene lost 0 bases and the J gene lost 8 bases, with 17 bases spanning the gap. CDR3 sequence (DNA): TGCGCCAGCAGCTTGGGGGACCAAGTGATAGTAGAAGCTTTCTTT. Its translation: CASSLGDQVIVEAFF.

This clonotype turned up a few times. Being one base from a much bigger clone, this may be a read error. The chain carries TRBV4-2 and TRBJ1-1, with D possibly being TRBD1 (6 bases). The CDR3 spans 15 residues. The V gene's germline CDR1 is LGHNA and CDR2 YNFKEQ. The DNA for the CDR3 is TGTGCCAGAAGCCGCCGAGGAGAGGGGGGGACTGAAGCTTTCTTT. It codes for CARSRRGEGGTEAFF.

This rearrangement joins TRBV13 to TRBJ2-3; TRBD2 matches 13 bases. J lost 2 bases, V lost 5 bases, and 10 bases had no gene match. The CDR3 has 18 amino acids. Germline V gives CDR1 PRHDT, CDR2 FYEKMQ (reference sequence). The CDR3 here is CASSPGLAGEEDTDTQYF. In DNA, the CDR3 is TGTGCCAGCAGCCCCGGACTAGCGGGAGAAGAGGACACAGATACGCAGTATTTT.

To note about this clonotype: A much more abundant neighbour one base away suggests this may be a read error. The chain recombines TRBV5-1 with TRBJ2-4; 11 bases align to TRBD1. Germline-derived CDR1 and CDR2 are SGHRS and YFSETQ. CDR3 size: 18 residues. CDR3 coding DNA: TGCGCCGGCAGCCAAGGACAGGGGGCTACCGGAGCCAAAAACATTCAGTACTTC. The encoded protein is CAGSQGQGATGAKNIQYF. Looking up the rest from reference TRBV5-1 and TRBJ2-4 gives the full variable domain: KAGVTQTPRYLIKTRGQQVTLSCSPISGHRSVSWYQQTPGQGLQFLFEYFSETQRNKGNFPGRFSGRQFSNSRSEMNVSTLELGDSALYLCAGSQGQGATGAKNIQYFGAGTRLSVL.

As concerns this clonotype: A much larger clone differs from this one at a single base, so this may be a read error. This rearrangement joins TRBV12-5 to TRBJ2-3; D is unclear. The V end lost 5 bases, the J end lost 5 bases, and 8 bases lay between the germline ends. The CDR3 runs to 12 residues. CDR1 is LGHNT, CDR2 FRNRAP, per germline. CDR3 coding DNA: TGTGCTAGTGGTCCCGGGCTAGATACGCAGTATTTT. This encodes CASGPGLDTQYF.

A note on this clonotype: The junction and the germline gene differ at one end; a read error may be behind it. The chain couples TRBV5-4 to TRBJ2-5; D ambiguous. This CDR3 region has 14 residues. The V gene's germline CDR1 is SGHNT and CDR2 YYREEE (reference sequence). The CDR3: CATSPKALKETQHF. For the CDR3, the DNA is TGTGCCACCTCGCCAAAAGCCCTAAAAGAGACCCAGCACTTC.

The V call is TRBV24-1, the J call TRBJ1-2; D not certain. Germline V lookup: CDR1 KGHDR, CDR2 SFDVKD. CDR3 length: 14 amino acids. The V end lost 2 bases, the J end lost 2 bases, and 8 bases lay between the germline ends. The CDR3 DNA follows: TGTGCCACCAGTGATTCCTTAGGCAACTATGGCTACACCTTC. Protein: CATSDSLGNYGYTF.

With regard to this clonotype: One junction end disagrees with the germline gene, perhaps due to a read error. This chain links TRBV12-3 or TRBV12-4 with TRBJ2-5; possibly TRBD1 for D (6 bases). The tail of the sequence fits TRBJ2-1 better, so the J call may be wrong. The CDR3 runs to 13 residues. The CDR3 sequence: CASSCEGGREQFF. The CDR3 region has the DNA TGTGCAAGCAGCTGCGAAGGGGGACGTGAGCAGTTCTTC.

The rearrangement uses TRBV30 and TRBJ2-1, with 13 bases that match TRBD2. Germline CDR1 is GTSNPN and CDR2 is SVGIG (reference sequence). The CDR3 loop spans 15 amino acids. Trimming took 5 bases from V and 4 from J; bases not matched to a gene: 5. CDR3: CAWGRGLAGYNEQFF. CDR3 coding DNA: TGTGCCTGGGGGCGGGGACTAGCGGGATACAATGAGCAGTTCTTC.

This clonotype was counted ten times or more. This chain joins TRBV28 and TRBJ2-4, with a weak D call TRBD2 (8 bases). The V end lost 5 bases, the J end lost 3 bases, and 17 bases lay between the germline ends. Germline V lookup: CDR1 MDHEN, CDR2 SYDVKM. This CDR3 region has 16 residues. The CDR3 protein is CASSIYSGTVKNIQYF. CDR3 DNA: TGTGCCAGCAGTATCTATAGCGGGACAGTCAAAAACATTCAGTACTTC.

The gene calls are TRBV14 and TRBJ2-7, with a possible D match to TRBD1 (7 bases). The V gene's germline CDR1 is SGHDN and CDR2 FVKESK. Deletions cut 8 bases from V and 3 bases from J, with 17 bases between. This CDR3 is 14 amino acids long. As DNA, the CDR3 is TGTGCCAGCGGCCCGGGGGCAGGGGGCTACGAGCAGTACTTC. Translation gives CASGPGAGGYEQYF.

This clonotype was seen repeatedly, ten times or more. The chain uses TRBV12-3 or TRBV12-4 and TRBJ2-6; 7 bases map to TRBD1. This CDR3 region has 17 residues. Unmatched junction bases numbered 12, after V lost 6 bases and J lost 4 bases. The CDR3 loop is CASRRTGSPTGANVLTF. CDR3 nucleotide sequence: TGTGCCAGCAGAAGGACAGGTTCCCCTACCGGGGCCAACGTCCTGACTTTC.

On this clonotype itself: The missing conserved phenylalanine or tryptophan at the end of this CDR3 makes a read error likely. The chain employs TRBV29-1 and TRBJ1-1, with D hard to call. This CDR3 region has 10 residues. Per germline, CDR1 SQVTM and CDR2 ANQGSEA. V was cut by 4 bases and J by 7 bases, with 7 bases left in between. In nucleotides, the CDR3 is TGCAGCGTTGCGTTTAATGAAGCTTTCCTT. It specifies CSVAFNEAFL.

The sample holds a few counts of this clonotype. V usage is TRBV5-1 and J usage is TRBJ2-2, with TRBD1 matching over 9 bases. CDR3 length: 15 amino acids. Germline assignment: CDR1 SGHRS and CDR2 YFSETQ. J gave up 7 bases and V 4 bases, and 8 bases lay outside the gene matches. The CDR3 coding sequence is TGCGCCAGCAGCGTCACAGGGGGCGCGGGCGGGGAGCTGTTTTTT. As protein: CASSVTGGAGGELFF.

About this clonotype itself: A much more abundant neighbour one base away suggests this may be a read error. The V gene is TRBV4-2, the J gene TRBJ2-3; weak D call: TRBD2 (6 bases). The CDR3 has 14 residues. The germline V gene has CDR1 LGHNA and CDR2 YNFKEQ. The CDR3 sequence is CANSLRGIGEEQYF. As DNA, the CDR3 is TGTGCCAACAGCCTCCGGGGAATCGGGGAGGAGCAGTATTTT.

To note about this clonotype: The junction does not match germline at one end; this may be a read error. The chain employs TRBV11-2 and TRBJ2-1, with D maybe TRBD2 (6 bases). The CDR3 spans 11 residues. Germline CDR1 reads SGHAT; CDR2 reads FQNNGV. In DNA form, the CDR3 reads TGTGCCATCACCACGGGACTTCGGGAGCTCTTC. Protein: CAITTGLRELF. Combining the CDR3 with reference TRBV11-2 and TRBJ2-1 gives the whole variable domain EAGVAQSPRYKIIEKRQSVAFWCNPISGHATLYWYQQILGQGPKLLIQFQNNGVVDDSQLPKDRFSAERLKGVDSTLKIQPAKLEDSAVYLCAITTGLRELFGPGTRLTVL.

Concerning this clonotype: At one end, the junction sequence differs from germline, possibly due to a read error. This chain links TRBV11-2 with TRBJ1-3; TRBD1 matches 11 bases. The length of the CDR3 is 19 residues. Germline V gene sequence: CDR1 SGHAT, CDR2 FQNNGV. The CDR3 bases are TGTGCCTGCAGCTCACCGGGACAGGGGGGGCTCGCCTCTGGAAACACCATATATTTT. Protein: CACSSPGQGGLASGNTIYF.